This entry concerns a single T cell receptor beta chain. As yet, its antigen is unknown. The sample is drawn from a study of blood T cells in healthy people across ages. Study context: Through template switching, about one barcoded beta molecule was captured per two T cells, as measured in model experiments. The study's findings and limits: Researchers judged that diversity estimates from one million T cells fell short of true values.

A second PCR, run for about 6 to 11 cycles, used a sample-barcoded 5' primer plus a J-beta primer mix. Tags on each cDNA molecule came from a template-switch adaptor with 12 random nucleotides. TCRdb fed the 5' RACE reads into MiXCR, producing one record per CDR3 protein. The table records approximately 850,000 distinct CDR3 sequences, around 45% of them present only once. Sequences were obtained from blood. This receptor was identified in a man aged 55 to 69 in good health.

In DNA form, the CDR3 reads TGTGCCAGCAGTTACTCGGGGACAGAGCTTTATGAGCAGTTCTTC. Protein: CASSYSGTELYEQFF. This chain links TRBV6-2 or TRBV6-3 with TRBJ2-1, with 7 bases fitting TRBD1. This CDR3 spans 15 amino acids. V lost 0 bases to trimming and J lost 8 bases; unmatched junction nucleotides: 7. CDR1 and CDR2 from the germline V gene are MNHEY and SVGEGT.